These 29 T cell receptor beta chains were all obtained from the same sample, sequenced in a study of T cell responses to AZD1222 COVID-19 vaccine. Sequenced by immunoSEQ multiplex PCR; TCRdb stores in-frame clones only, minus some. The sample records some 54,000 clones, roughly 85% being singletons. This sample comprised peripheral blood, obtained on day 0 of AZD1222 vaccination. Every receptor here comes from an adult in good health.

The chain joins TRBV3-1 (or the pseudogene TRBV3-2) to TRBJ1-4, with a weak D call TRBD1 (5 bases). This CDR3 region has 20 residues. The V end lost 5 bases, the J end lost 2 bases, and 27 bases lay between the germline ends. CDR1 and CDR2 from the germline V gene are LGHDT and YNNKEL (reference sequence). CDR3 amino acids: CASSIRWRLLNWGTNEKLFF. The CDR3 DNA reads as TGTGCCAGCAGCATCAGGTGGAGGCTCCTGAACTGGGGGACTAATGAAAAACTGTTTTTT.

The chain joins TRBV27 to TRBJ2-7, with a weak D call TRBD1 (6 bases). The CDR3 is 16 residues long. Germline values: CDR1 MNHEY, CDR2 SMNVEV (reference sequence). Trimming stripped 2 bases from V and 2 bases from J, with 16 bases between. CDR3 in DNA: TGTGCCAGCAGTTTAACAGGGCGACAGAATACCTACGAGCAGTACTTC. Translating it yields CASSLTGRQNTYEQYF.

This rearrangement joins TRBV6-2 or TRBV6-3 to TRBJ1-5; D gene unclear. Between the trimmed V and J ends, which lost 0 bases and 9 bases, there was a span of 9 bases. Looked up from germline, CDR1 is MNHEY and CDR2 is SVGEGT. This CDR3 spans 13 amino acids. CDR3 nucleotides: TGTGCCAGCAGTTACTCCGGGTTGGGGCCCCAGCATTTT. Translated, it gives CASSYSGLGPQHF.

This clone was counted only a few times. The chain recombines TRBV2 with TRBJ2-1; D might be TRBD1 (5 bases). The CDR3 is made up of 13 amino acids. Germline CDR1 SNHLY, CDR2 FYNNEI. V was trimmed by 7 bases and J by 6 bases, leaving 13 bases between them. CDR3 bases: TGTGCCAGCAAGCGTCAGGGCGGCAATGAGCAGTTCTTC. Translating gives CASKRQGGNEQFF.

The V call is TRBV24-1, the J call TRBJ1-2, with no clear D. The CDR3 runs to 15 residues. V was trimmed by 2 bases and J by 7 bases, leaving 16 bases between them. Per germline, CDR1 KGHDR and CDR2 SFDVKD. The CDR3 here is CATSDSVGSRVGYTF. CDR3 coding DNA: TGTGCCACCAGTGATTCCGTGGGGAGTCGTGTTGGCTACACCTTC.

The V and J genes are TRBV4-2 and TRBJ2-7, with D perhaps TRBD1 (6 bases). This CDR3 has 13 amino acids. CDR1 and CDR2 from the germline V gene are LGHNA and YNFKEQ. V was pared by 6 bases and J by 4 bases, with 13 bases between. The CDR3 coding sequence is TGTGCCAGCAGTCGGGACATCCTTTACGAGCAGTACTTC. Its protein is CASSRDILYEQYF.

There are a few counts of this clone. V usage is TRBV21-1 and J usage is TRBJ2-7; TRBD2 is taken as the D call from the table, unchecked against the DNA. TRBV21-1 is a recognized pseudogene. This CDR3 is 15 amino acids long. In DNA form, the CDR3 reads TGTGCCAGCAGCAAAACTAGCGGGGGGGCCTACGAGCAGTACTTC. It yields the protein CASSKTSGGAYEQYF.

The chain uses TRBV30 and TRBJ2-7; the D gene is possibly TRBD1 (6 bases). CDR3 size: 15 residues. Germline V gene data show CDR1 as GTSNPN and CDR2 as SVGIG (reference sequence). V gave up 5 bases and J gave up 6 bases, with 23 bases separating them. The CDR3 spells CAWQFTQGRSAEQYF. CDR3 nucleotide sequence: TGTGCCTGGCAATTTACACAGGGTCGGTCAGCCGAGCAGTACTTC.

The chain has TRBV5-5 and TRBJ1-2, with D perhaps TRBD1 (6 bases). The germline V gene encodes CDR1 SGHKS and CDR2 YYEKEE (reference sequence). Trimming shortened V by 6 bases and J by 4 bases, and 13 bases separated the two germline ends. The CDR3 has 13 residues. CDR3 DNA: TGTGCCAGCACCCGGGGCAGGGGCTATGGCTACACCTTC. Translated: CASTRGRGYGYTF.

The table lists this clone with a count of one. This sequence joins TRBV29-1 and TRBJ1-4; D gene uncertain. The CDR3 has 13 residues. The V gene's germline CDR1 is SQVTM and CDR2 ANQGSEA. V was clipped by 6 bases and J by 0 bases, with 8 bases between them. CDR3: CSVSVATNEKLFF. The DNA for the CDR3 is TGCAGCGTCTCAGTCGCAACTAATGAAAAACTGTTTTTT.

This chain joins TRBV27 and TRBJ2-7; 8 bases map to TRBD1. Germline-derived CDR1 and CDR2 are MNHEY and SMNVEV (reference sequence). V gave up 4 bases and J gave up 5 bases; unmatched junction bases: 7. This CDR3 spans 14 amino acids. CDR3 sequence reads: CASSSGQGRHEQYF. The CDR3 coding sequence is TGTGCCAGCAGTTCCGGACAGGGTAGACACGAGCAGTACTTC.

This chain joins TRBV6-5 and TRBJ1-2; 10 bases line up with TRBD1. V lost 0 bases, J lost 4 bases, and 5 bases stayed unmatched. The CDR3 covers 16 residues. Germline CDR1 reads MNHEY; CDR2 reads SVGAGI. Here the CDR3 DNA reads TGTGCCAGCAGTTACTCGACAGGGGGCGAGACCTATGGCTACACCTTC. Translating it yields CASSYSTGGETYGYTF.

The chain recombines TRBV11-2 with TRBJ2-2, with D hard to call. V was clipped by 0 bases and J by 7 bases, with 9 bases between them. Germline-derived CDR1 and CDR2 are SGHAT and FQNNGV. This CDR3 has 14 residues. The CDR3 bases are TGTGCCAGCAGCTTAGACCGGAGTTACGGGGAGCTGTTTTTT. Amino acids: CASSLDRSYGELFF.

The rearrangement links TRBV2 to TRBJ2-7; D is possibly TRBD1 (5 bases). This CDR3 comprises 14 residues. V was clipped by 6 bases and J by 4 bases, with 16 bases between them. CDR1 and CDR2 from the germline V gene are SNHLY and FYNNEI. The CDR3 DNA is TGTGCCAGCAGGAGAACAGGTTCCCCGTACGAGCAGTACTTC. This sequence encodes CASRRTGSPYEQYF.

This chain uses TRBV9 with TRBJ2-7; 8 bases line up with TRBD2. Germline V gives CDR1 SGDLS, CDR2 YYNGEE. The CDR3 is 17 residues long. V lost 0 bases to trimming and J lost 0 bases; unmatched junction nucleotides: 8. The CDR3 protein is CASSVGGAGGFSYEQYF. The CDR3 region has the DNA TGTGCCAGCAGCGTAGGAGGTGCGGGGGGCTTCTCCTACGAGCAGTACTTC.

The genes are TRBV18 and TRBJ1-1; possible D gene TRBD1, 5 bases. The CDR3 runs to 14 residues. Germline V CDR1 and CDR2: KGHSH, LQKENI. Trimming stripped 2 bases from V and 3 bases from J, with 10 bases between. In DNA form, the CDR3 reads TGTGCCAGCTCACCATCGGGACCAGACACTGAAGCTTTCTTT. Its translation is CASSPSGPDTEAFF.

This chain connects TRBV29-1 to TRBJ2-1, with 10 nucleotides matching TRBD2. Trimming took 6 bases from V and 4 from J; bases not matched to a gene: 9. The CDR3 spans 15 residues. Germline loops: CDR1 SQVTM, CDR2 ANQGSEA. The CDR3, as DNA: TGCAGCGTCCCAAAGGGTAGCGGGGGGTACAATGAGCAGTTCTTC. Protein product: CSVPKGSGGYNEQFF.

The chain employs TRBV18 and TRBJ2-5; D perhaps matches TRBD2 (6 bases). The CDR3 runs 13 residues. V was cut by 0 bases and J by 5 bases, with 7 bases left in between. Germline V gene sequence: CDR1 KGHSH, CDR2 LQKENI. The CDR3 is CASSPPGRETQYF. The CDR3, as DNA: TGTGCCAGCTCACCACCTGGGAGGGAGACCCAGTACTTC.

The chain recombines TRBV9 with TRBJ1-3; D is perhaps TRBD1 (6 bases). V lost 3 bases to trimming and J lost 7 bases, with 14 bases between them. CDR3 length: 14 residues. Per germline, CDR1 SGDLS and CDR2 YYNGEE. CDR3 DNA sequence: TGTGCCAGCAGCGCCCGGGGGCCCGGCAACACCATATATTTT. Protein: CASSARGPGNTIYF.

This clone has a handful of counts. CDR3 loop: CAWSVRNGYTF. The CDR3 region has the DNA TGTGCCTGGAGTGTACGCAATGGCTACACCTTC. The chain employs TRBV30 and TRBJ1-2; D ambiguous. Germline V lookup: CDR1 GTSNPN, CDR2 SVGIG (reference sequence). This CDR3 contains 11 residues. V lost 0 bases, J lost 6 bases, and 5 bases lay in between.

The V and J genes are TRBV19 and TRBJ1-2, with unresolved D. Germline CDR1 reads LNHDA; CDR2 reads SQIVND (reference sequence). This CDR3 is built from 12 residues. Trimming left V 3 bases short and J 7 bases short, with 9 bases between. The CDR3 nucleotides read TGTGCCAGTAGTATCCGTGGGTTTGGCTACACCTTC. Its translation is CASSIRGFGYTF.

The table lists this clone with a few counts. The rearrangement uses TRBV19 and TRBJ1-2, with TRBD1 as a possible D gene (6 bases). The germline CDR1 and CDR2 sequences are LNHDA and SQIVND (reference sequence). The V and J ends lost 4 bases and 7 bases respectively, with 10 bases between them. CDR3 length: 12 amino acids. The CDR3 coding sequence is TGTGCCAGTAGTACGGGGGCGCCTGGCTACACCTTC. Protein product: CASSTGAPGYTF. The full variable domain, in which reference TRBV19 and TRBJ1-2 provide the parts outside the CDR3, is DGGITQSPKYLFRKEGQNVTLSCEQNLNHDAMYWYRQDPGQGLRLIYYSQIVNDFQKGDIAEGYSVSREKKESFPLTVTSAQKNPTAFYLCASSTGAPGYTFGSGTRLTVV.

V is TRBV5-5 and J is TRBJ1-5; possibly TRBD1 for D (5 bases). Germline V gene data show CDR1 as SGHKS and CDR2 as YYEKEE (reference sequence). The CDR3 loop spans 13 amino acids. V was pared by 4 bases and J by 7 bases, with 12 bases between. In DNA, the CDR3 is TGTGCCAGCAGCCTTTCGGACATACAGCCCCAGCATTTT. Protein sequence: CASSLSDIQPQHF.

As DNA, the CDR3 is TGTGCCAGCAGCCAAGCCAGCGGGGGCAACACCGGGGAGCTGTTTTTT. Its translation is CASSQASGGNTGELFF. J is TRBJ2-2 and V is TRBV3-1 (or the pseudogene TRBV3-2), with 8 bases matching TRBD2. V gave up 1 base and J gave up 2 bases; unmatched junction bases: 3. Germline V gives CDR1 LGHDT, CDR2 YNNKEL (reference sequence). This CDR3 spans 16 amino acids.

This sequence joins TRBV9 and TRBJ2-5, with TRBD2 as a possible D gene (7 bases). The germline V and J ends were trimmed by 0 bases and 4 bases, with 10 bases remaining between them. This CDR3 comprises 14 residues. The V gene's germline CDR1 is SGDLS and CDR2 YYNGEE. The CDR3 DNA sequence: TGTGCCAGCAGCGTAGGGGGGGGCGGAGAGACCCAGTACTTC. The encoded protein is CASSVGGGGETQYF.

This clone occurred once. This sequence joins TRBV9 and TRBJ2-2; no clear D gene. This CDR3 contains 16 residues. V was cut by 5 bases and J by 1 base, with 15 bases left in between. From germline, CDR1 is SGDLS and CDR2 YYNGEE. The CDR3 DNA follows: TGTGCCAGCAGAGCGTCGGTTCGAGAGAACACCGGGGAGCTGTTTTTT. Encoded protein: CASRASVRENTGELFF.

The V gene is TRBV5-4, the J gene TRBJ2-3; 7 positions agree with TRBD1. CDR3 length: 14 residues. V shed 0 bases and J 6 bases; nucleotides not matched to a gene: 4. Germline CDR1 SGHNT, CDR2 YYREEE (reference sequence). The CDR3 protein is CASSLVGQRDTQYF. In DNA form, the CDR3 reads TGTGCCAGCAGCTTGGTGGGACAGAGGGATACGCAGTATTTT.

This chain joins TRBV6-5 and TRBJ2-7; D remains ambiguous. Germline CDR1 reads MNHEY; CDR2 reads SVGAGI. Trimming shortened V by 6 bases and J by 3 bases, and 12 bases separated the two germline ends. The CDR3 has 13 amino acids. DNA of the CDR3: TGTGCCAGCAGGGCCGGGCCCATCTACGAGCAGTACTTC. Its protein product is CASRAGPIYEQYF.

This chain connects TRBV6-1 to TRBJ1-6; D is unresolved. V was clipped by 3 bases and J by 9 bases, with 6 bases between them. The CDR3 has 12 amino acids. The V gene's germline CDR1 is MNHNS and CDR2 SASEGT. CDR3 region: CASSEHSSPLHF. For the CDR3, the DNA is TGTGCCAGCAGTGAGCACAGTTCACCCCTCCACTTT.